Listed below are T cell receptor beta chains from one sample, sequenced in a study of T-cell reconstitution after alpha-beta-depleted transplantation in children. TCRdb reprocessed the PCR reads with MiXCR, giving one entry per CDR3 protein. This table has about 58,000 distinct CDR3 sequences, 44% appearing once. Sequences were derived from PBMCs, mostly from graft donor cells, sampled 360 days after TCRalphabeta/CD19-depleted stem cell transplant. These receptors originate from a male patient aged 10 to 17 who had a stem cell transplant for acute lymphoblastic leukemia, so the T cells may come from the graft donor. CDR3s include the opening cysteine and the closing phenylalanine or tryptophan.

V: TRBV27
CDR3: CASSSRGERYNEQFF

V: TRBV6-1
CDR3: CASTHRAGVGEKLFF

V: TRBV5-1
CDR3: CASSGAGINEQFF

V: TRBV5-1
CDR3: CASSQQGAEGNTIYF

V: TRBV20-1
CDR3: CSARETRYTGELFF

V: TRBV7-9
CDR3: CASSPARNEQFF

V: TRBV7-2
CDR3: CASSLAVRSYEQYF

V: TRBV9
CDR3: CASSGRGQGNSGNTIYF

V: TRBV12-3/TRBV12-4
CDR3: CASSWSEGHEQYF

V: TRBV25-1
CDR3: CASSGLAGEQFF

V: TRBV4-2
CDR3: CASSQGQTRAYYGYTF

V: TRBV28
CDR3: CASRSQGKNIQYF

V: TRBV28
CDR3: CASRPGLYGSNEQFF

V: TRBV5-1
CDR3: CSSSTDRGTTDTQYF

V: TRBV9
CDR3: CASSVAGQSYNEQFF

V: TRBV9
CDR3: CASSVEGRGRWDTQYF

V: TRBV24-1
CDR3: CATSDNTGTGQETQYF

V: TRBV24-1
CDR3: CATSEADRYEQYF

V: TRBV7-9
CDR3: CASSAREETQYF

V: TRBV29-1
CDR3: CSVGRGYQGRRYEQYF

V: TRBV21-1
CDR3: CASSKGRLLMNTEAFF

V: TRBV20-1
CDR3: CSASPRQGAPYEQYF

V: TRBV29-1
CDR3: CSFNEQFF

V: TRBV7-2
CDR3: CASSFLGQAQETQYF

V: TRBV27
CDR3: CASSLYRDPNTEAFF

V: TRBV28
CDR3: CASSPHSAGYEQYF

V: TRBV14
CDR3: CASSQVRASEAFF

V: TRBV9
CDR3: CASSPDRGYHEQYF

V: TRBV12-3/TRBV12-4
CDR3: CASSLDPVGSTEQFF

V: TRBV5-5
CDR3: CASSFAGGAGDTQYF

V: TRBV9
CDR3: CASSLTGTGGHEQYF

V: TRBV11-2
CDR3: CASSLGASGGLSSQETQYF

V: TRBV7-9
CDR3: CASSLAMGLNTEAFF

V: TRBV12-3/TRBV12-4
CDR3: CASSASGRARETQYF

V: TRBV7-8
CDR3: CASSLGRDNQPQHF

V: TRBV7-8
CDR3: CASTLDRGFTEAFF

V: TRBV7-2
CDR3: CASSLEPGNYGYTF

V: TRBV6-1
CDR3: CASSGGLAGTYEQYF

V: TRBV12-3/TRBV12-4
CDR3: CASSLQTGTGWGLADGYTF

V: TRBV12-3/TRBV12-4
CDR3: CASRGTNYNEQFF

V: TRBV7-2
CDR3: CASSVGSGANVLTF

V: TRBV12-3/TRBV12-4
CDR3: CASRAAGANEQFF

V: TRBV5-1
CDR3: CASSWGRNGAYGYTF